This TCR beta chain is from a study of T cell responses to AZD1222 COVID-19 vaccine (dated by TCRdb to the early 2020s). With regard to the full study: TCR sequencing was performed for 230 to 250 trial participants, of whom approximately 200 were given two doses of AZD1222 and approximately 25 were given two doses of MenACWY control vaccine. Trial participants were enrolled by age into 18-55, 56-69 and 70-plus year subgroups, with around 150, 28 and 57 TCR-sequenced participants respectively.

Notes on this clone: Its antigen has not been determined. Qualities for individual bases were not recorded, and no much larger clone is one base off.

Read against the paper, the sample's time point label means: about 28 days (+/-7) after the second vaccine dose. AZD1222 recipients given second doses at about 4 weeks or at about 12 weeks were pooled, since spike-specific TCR depth and breadth were not found to differ between the two schedules. Vaccinee samples were obtained from the UK trials COV001 and COV002, which included a single-blind randomized controlled phase 2/3 trial of AZD1222 (ChAdOx1 nCoV-19) in healthy adults. For TCRbeta chain sequencing, PBMC samples were collected from trial participants at day 0 and at day 28 after the second dose. The CDR3 measures 15 amino acids from cysteine to phenylalanine. The read is trimmed to its CDR3 DNA, 45 bases read in frame from base 1. Cut back by 5 bases and 4 bases, the V and J ends lie 14 bases apart. The germline V gene encodes CDR1 SGHTA and CDR2 FQGTGA. The investigation overall reported the following: In the small 56-69-year group, the increase in depth fell short of significance, most likely because of low power. A significant rise in spike-specific TCR breadth and depth was observed after two AZD1222 doses relative to day 0 and relative to MenACWY recipients. Participants were mostly white British, with more females than males. The authors suggested clonal diversity may have been underestimated. Reportedly, close to half of the unique spike-specific TCRs recognized epitopes lying outside the regions that are mutated in the B.1.351 and B.1.1.7 variants. The vaccine-associated CD4 TCRs covered the entire spike protein, and the dominant responses fell in regions 160-218 and 743-854. Because no day 14 peak-response samples were available, repertoires were characterized only after the peak T cell response. Conclusions about previously exposed vaccinees are limited because only 5 or 6 AZD1222 recipients were SARS-CoV-2 seropositive at baseline.

The CDR3 regions of human TCRbeta chains were subjected to immunosequencing. As for the authors' bioinformatics: TCRs in the repertoires were compared against a reference library of SARS-CoV-2-specific TCRs that had been generated with the MIRA antigen-specificity platform. Breadth was defined as the fraction of unique TCRs that were SARS-CoV-2-associated, and depth was defined as the fraction of total T cells that were SARS-CoV-2-associated. Each spike-specific TCR was assigned to its reactive spike region and to a CD4 or CD8 class using the MIRA data. Log10-transformed breadth and depth values were compared by one-way ANOVA with Sidak's multiple comparisons tests. This is the immuneACCESS table as TCRdb keeps it, with only in-frame sequences that have V and J called. A part of the clones is gone; compared with another copy, unresolved V genes explain less than half, and the rest is unexplained. V and J calls and clone size are copied from that table; D and trimming were computed from the DNA. The sample data list 80,000 to 95,000 clones, and 88% of these were observed just once. Jointly, the top ten make up roughly 7.2% of the sample.

The receptor was isolated from an adult who received the AZD1222 COVID-19 vaccine. The chain uses TRBV7-3 and TRBJ2-2; the D region possibly corresponds to TRBD2 (6 bases align). The sequencing here drew on peripheral blood, taken 28 days after the second AZD1222 dose. The CDR3 corresponds to CASSPMGGSTGELFF. The nucleotide sequence is given as TGTGCCAGCAGCCCGATGGGGGGTAGCACCGGGGAGCTGTTTTTT.